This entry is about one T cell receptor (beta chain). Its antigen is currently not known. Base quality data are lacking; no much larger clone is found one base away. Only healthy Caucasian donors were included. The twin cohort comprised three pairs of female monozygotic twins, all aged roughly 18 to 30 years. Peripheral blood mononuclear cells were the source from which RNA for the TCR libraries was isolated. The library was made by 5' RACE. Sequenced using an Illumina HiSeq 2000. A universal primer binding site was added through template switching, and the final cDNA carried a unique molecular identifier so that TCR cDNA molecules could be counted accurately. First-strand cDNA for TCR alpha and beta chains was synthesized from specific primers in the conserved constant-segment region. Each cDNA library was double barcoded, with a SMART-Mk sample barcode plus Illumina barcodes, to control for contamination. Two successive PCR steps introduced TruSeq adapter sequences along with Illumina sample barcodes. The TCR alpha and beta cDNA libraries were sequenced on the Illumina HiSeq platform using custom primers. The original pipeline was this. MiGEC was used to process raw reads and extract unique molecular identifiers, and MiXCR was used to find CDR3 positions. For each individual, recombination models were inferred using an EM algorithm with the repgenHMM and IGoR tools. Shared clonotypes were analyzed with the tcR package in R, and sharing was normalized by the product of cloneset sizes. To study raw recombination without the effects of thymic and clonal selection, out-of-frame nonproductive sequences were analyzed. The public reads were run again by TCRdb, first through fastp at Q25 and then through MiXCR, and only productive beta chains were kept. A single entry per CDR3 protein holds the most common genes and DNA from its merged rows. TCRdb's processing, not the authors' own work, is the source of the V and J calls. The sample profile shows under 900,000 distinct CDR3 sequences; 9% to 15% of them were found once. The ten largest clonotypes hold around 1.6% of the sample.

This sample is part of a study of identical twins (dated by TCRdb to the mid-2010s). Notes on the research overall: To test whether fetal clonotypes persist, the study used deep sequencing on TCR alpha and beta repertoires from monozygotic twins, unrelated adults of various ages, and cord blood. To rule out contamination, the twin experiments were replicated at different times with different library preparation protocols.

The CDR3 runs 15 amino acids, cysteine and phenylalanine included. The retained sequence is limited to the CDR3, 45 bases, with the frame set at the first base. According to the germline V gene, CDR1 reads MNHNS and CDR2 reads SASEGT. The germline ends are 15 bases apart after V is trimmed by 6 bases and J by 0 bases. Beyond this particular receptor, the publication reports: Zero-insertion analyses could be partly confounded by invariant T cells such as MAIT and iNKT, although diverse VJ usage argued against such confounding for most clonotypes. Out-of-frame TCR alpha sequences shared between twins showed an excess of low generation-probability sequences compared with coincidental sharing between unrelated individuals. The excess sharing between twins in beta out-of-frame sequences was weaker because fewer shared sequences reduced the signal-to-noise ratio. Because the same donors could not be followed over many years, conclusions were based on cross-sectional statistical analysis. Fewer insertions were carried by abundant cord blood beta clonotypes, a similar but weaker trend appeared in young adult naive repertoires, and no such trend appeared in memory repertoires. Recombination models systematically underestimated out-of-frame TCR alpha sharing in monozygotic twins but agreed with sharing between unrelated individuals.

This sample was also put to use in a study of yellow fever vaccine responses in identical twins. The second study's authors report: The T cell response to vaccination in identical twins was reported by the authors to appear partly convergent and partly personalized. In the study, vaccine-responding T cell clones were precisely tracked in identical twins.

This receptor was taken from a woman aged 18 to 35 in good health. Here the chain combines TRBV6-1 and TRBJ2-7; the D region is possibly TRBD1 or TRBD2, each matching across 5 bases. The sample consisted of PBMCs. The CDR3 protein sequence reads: CASSLRGGDSYEQYF. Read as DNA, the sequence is TGTGCCAGCAGCCTTCGTGGGGGAGACTCCTACGAGCAGTACTTC.